These T cell receptor beta chains were read from a single sample in a study of blood T cell repertoires in COVID-19. Sequencing was performed with immunoSEQ multiplex PCR; in TCRdb, only in-frame clones are kept and a portion is missing. The top ten hold more than 0.95% of the sample, which has about 210,000 clones, roughly 94% seen once. The specimen was peripheral blood. Receptor source: a man aged 25-45 years with acute or convalescent COVID-19. Each CDR3 is given with its conserved first and last residue.

TRBV19,CASSPGTYHQPQHF
TRBV18,CASSPSVLGRISGANVLTF
TRBV25-1,CASSEPGQGNTGELFF
TRBV28,CASSLKGGVSTDTQYF
TRBV19,CASSMVGDRGATNEKLFF
TRBV18,CASSPGTSGYEQYF
TRBV4-2,CASSPSRLAGLGTDTQYF
TRBV19,CASSPLKGGVAEAFF
TRBV14,CASRTGTYNEQFF
TRBV6-5,CASSPSAWNSPLHF
TRBV7-3,CASSLGQYNEQFF
TRBV3-1/TRBV3-2,CASSHHGTISDTQYF
TRBV30,CAWTDWGGSYNEQFF
TRBV28,CASSLWGGKEKLFF
TRBV7-5,CARILNRENSYNEQFF
TRBV15,CATRSPGQALQPQHF
TRBV11-3,CASSLGTAQSTQYF